Each of the 28 T cell receptor beta chains below was sequenced from the same sample in a study of blood T cell repertoires in COVID-19. Measured with immunoSEQ multiplex PCR; TCRdb has only the in-frame clones, and not every one. The table shows some 80,000 clones, with 65% to 90% occurring only once. Sequenced input: peripheral blood. The receptors come from a man at least 80 years old with acute or convalescent COVID-19.

This chain joins TRBV7-9 and TRBJ2-7, with 11 positions matching TRBD1. Germline V gene sequence: CDR1 SEHNR, CDR2 FQNEAQ (reference sequence). V trimming: 4 bases; J trimming: 5 bases; junction bases outside the gene matches: 13. There are 17 residues in the CDR3. The CDR3 protein is CASSSRLGDRGYHEQYF. For the CDR3, the DNA is TGTGCCAGCAGCTCGAGGTTGGGGGACAGGGGGTACCACGAGCAGTACTTC.

V usage is TRBV19 and J usage is TRBJ1-4, with 8 bases identical to TRBD1. Trimming took 5 bases from V and 5 from J; bases not matched to a gene: 7. The CDR3 contains 15 residues. CDR1 is LNHDA, CDR2 SQIVND, per germline (reference sequence). The CDR3: CASSRGQAGNEKLFF. CDR3 nucleotide sequence: TGTGCCAGTAGTCGGGGACAGGCCGGGAATGAAAAACTGTTTTTT.

The V gene is TRBV5-1, the J gene TRBJ2-3; D may be TRBD2 (6 bases). CDR1 SGHRS and CDR2 YFSETQ come from the germline V gene. V shed 4 bases and J shed 4 bases, with 22 bases lying between them. This CDR3 has 17 amino acids. In DNA form, the CDR3 reads TGCGCCAGCAGCCCCGGAGTTGCCGCAGGCGGGGCAGATACGCAGTATTTT. Translation: CASSPGVAAGGADTQYF.

The table lists this clone with a count of one. One end of the junction fails to match germline, which may point to a read error. The V and J genes are TRBV5-1 and TRBJ1-2; no definite D call. Germline V gene sequence: CDR1 SGHRS, CDR2 YFSETQ. CDR3 length: 17 amino acids. CDR3 in DNA: TGCGCCAGCAGCTTGGAAGAGGGCTTGAAGGGAAACTATGTCTACACCTTC. Amino acids: CASSLEEGLKGNYVYTF.

V usage is TRBV5-1 and J usage is TRBJ1-3; no clear D gene. Germline V gene data show CDR1 as SGHRS and CDR2 as YFSETQ. V lost 0 bases, J lost 3 bases, and 4 bases lay in between. The CDR3 covers 13 residues. The CDR3 region is CASSLGDGNTIYF. The CDR3 coding sequence is TGCGCCAGCAGCTTGGGAGATGGAAACACCATATATTTT. Full variable domain (outside the CDR3, taken from reference TRBV5-1 and TRBJ1-3): KAGVTQTPRYLIKTRGQQVTLSCSPISGHRSVSWYQQTPGQGLQFLFEYFSETQRNKGNFPGRFSGRQFSNSRSEMNVSTLELGDSALYLCASSLGDGNTIYFGEGSWLTVV.

Details on this clone: At one boundary the junction diverges from the germline segment, which might be a read error. This chain joins TRBV7-3 and TRBJ1-1, with TRBD1 matching 7 bases. The germline V gene encodes CDR1 SGHTA and CDR2 FQGTGA. This CDR3 comprises 19 residues. This CDR3 reads CASSVTGTASGLMNTEAFF. The CDR3 DNA reads as TGTGCCAGCAGCGTAACCGGGACAGCTTCTGGACTAATGAACACTGAAGCTTTCTTT.

The chain employs TRBV7-9 and TRBJ1-1; the match to TRBD1 covers 8 bases. The CDR3 contains 17 residues. The germline V gene encodes CDR1 SEHNR and CDR2 FQNEAQ (reference sequence). The V and J ends lost 3 bases and 0 bases, in that order; junction bases with no gene match: 9. DNA for the CDR3: TGTGCCAGCAGCTTTTCCGACAGGGGATGGATGAACACTGAAGCTTTCTTT. As protein: CASSFSDRGWMNTEAFF.

The CDR3 loop reads CASSRGGAPLGYTF. The DNA of the CDR3 is TGCGCCAGCAGCCGCGGTGGGGCCCCCCTTGGCTACACCTTC. The V and J genes are TRBV4-3 and TRBJ1-2; D perhaps matches TRBD1 (5 bases). Trimming stripped 4 bases from V and 7 bases from J, with 16 bases between. This CDR3 comprises 14 residues. The germline V gene has CDR1 LGHNA and CDR2 YSLEER.

The chain uses TRBV6-2 or TRBV6-3 and TRBJ2-7, with 7 positions matching TRBD1. The junction had 8 bases not matched to a gene; V was cut back by 5 bases and J by 4 bases. The V gene's germline CDR1 is MNHEY and CDR2 SVGEGT. The CDR3 extends over 14 amino acids. The CDR3 region is CASSIRTGGYEQYF. CDR3 nucleotide sequence: TGTGCCAGCAGTATACGGACAGGAGGATACGAGCAGTACTTC.

The table lists this clone with a count of one. The V call is TRBV6-5, the J call TRBJ1-6; TRBD1 might be the D (6 bases). Germline assignment: CDR1 MNHEY and CDR2 SVGAGI. V was trimmed by 7 bases and J by 7 bases, leaving 11 bases between them. This CDR3 region has 13 residues. CDR3 region: CASILTGNSPLHF. The CDR3 DNA reads as TGTGCCAGCATCCTGACAGGAAATTCACCCCTCCACTTT.

This clone has a handful of counts. The chain combines TRBV7-2 with TRBJ2-1; no firm D call. CDR1 is SGHTA and CDR2 is FQGNSA in the germline V gene. Trimming left V 5 bases short and J 0 bases short, with 8 bases between. The CDR3 totals 14 residues. CDR3 protein: CASSRTGSYNEQFF. CDR3 in DNA: TGTGCCAGCAGCCGTACGGGCTCCTACAATGAGCAGTTCTTC.

The chain combines TRBV18 with TRBJ1-1; D gene unclear. The CDR3 totals 13 residues. Germline-derived CDR1 and CDR2 are KGHSH and LQKENI. Trimming stripped 2 bases from V and 5 bases from J, with 9 bases between. The CDR3: CASSPAGETEAFF. DNA of the CDR3: TGTGCCAGCTCACCAGCTGGGGAGACTGAAGCTTTCTTT.

V gene TRBV2 combines with J gene TRBJ1-1, with TRBD1 matching over 7 bases. The CDR3 sequence is 14 residues long. CDR1 is SNHLY, CDR2 FYNNEI, per germline. J was trimmed by 6 bases and V by 6 bases; bases with no gene match: 10. The DNA for the CDR3 is TGTGCCAGCAGAGGAGGGACAGTAAGGCCTGAAGCTTTCTTT. Amino acid sequence: CASRGGTVRPEAFF. Variable domain in full (rest from reference TRBV2 and TRBJ1-1): EPEVTQTPSHQVTQMGQEVILRCVPISNHLYFYWYRQILGQKVEFLVSFYNNEISEKSEIFDDQFSVERPDGSNFTLKIRSTKLEDSAMYFCASRGGTVRPEAFFGQGTRLTVV.

This clone has only a few counts. This rearrangement joins TRBV6-5 to TRBJ1-5; tentative D call: TRBD1 (6 bases). The CDR3 runs 13 residues. Between the trimmed V and J ends, which lost 8 bases and 2 bases, there was a span of 10 bases. Germline V gene lookup returns CDR1 MNHEY and CDR2 SVGAGI. The CDR3 region has the DNA TGTGCCAGCGAGGACAGCCGCAATCAGCCCCAGCATTTT. It is translated as CASEDSRNQPQHF.

The chain is built from TRBV18 and TRBJ1-1; D ambiguous. The CDR3 covers 14 residues. V lost 3 bases to trimming and J lost 6 bases, with 14 bases between them. CDR1 is KGHSH and CDR2 is LQKENI in the germline V gene. CDR3 bases: TGTGCCAGCTCACCTCTTGCCCCTATCTCTGAAGCTTTCTTT. Protein sequence: CASSPLAPISEAFF.

There are a few counts of this clone. The chain employs TRBV21-1 and TRBJ2-7; the table's D call of TRBD2 was not tested on the DNA. TRBV21-1 is termed a pseudogene. This CDR3 is 13 amino acids long. CDR3 nucleotides: TGTGCCAGCAGCCCGGGACTAGATCGCGAGCAGTACTTC. It is translated as CASSPGLDREQYF.

This CDR3 is CASSYRGRVKETQYF. CDR3 coding DNA: TGTGCCAGCAGTTATAGAGGGAGAGTCAAAGAGACCCAGTACTTC. The V and J genes are TRBV6-5 and TRBJ2-5; TRBD2 is a possible D gene (5 bases). Per germline, CDR1 MNHEY and CDR2 SVGAGI. The CDR3 is 15 residues long. Trimming removed 3 bases from V and 3 bases from J, with 14 bases in between.

The chain has TRBV5-1 and TRBJ1-5; 8 bases match TRBD1. The CDR3 consists of 14 residues. The V and J ends lost 4 bases and 2 bases, in that order; junction bases with no gene match: 2. In germline, CDR1 is SGHRS, CDR2 YFSETQ. This CDR3 is CASSLDRGNQPQHF. For the CDR3, the DNA is TGCGCCAGCAGCCTGGACAGGGGCAATCAGCCCCAGCATTTT.

The chain couples TRBV28 to TRBJ1-4; the D is unclear. CDR3 length equals 13 residues. Per germline, CDR1 MDHEN and CDR2 SYDVKM. V lost 2 bases to trimming and J lost 15 bases, with 16 bases between them. CDR3 in amino acids: CASSLPREGYMFF. DNA for the CDR3: TGTGCCAGCAGTTTACCCCGGGAAGGATATATGTTTTTT.

V is TRBV28 and J is TRBJ1-4; maybe TRBD1 (5 bases). Germline V CDR1 and CDR2: MDHEN, SYDVKM. V gave up 5 bases and J gave up 10 bases, with 11 bases separating them. The CDR3 runs to 12 residues. The CDR3 loop is CASSRGGVKLFF. The CDR3, as DNA: TGTGCCAGCAGTAGGGGAGGCGTAAAACTGTTTTTT. The variable domain in full, with the rest retrieved from reference TRBV28 and TRBJ1-4, is DVKVTQSSRYLVKRTGEKVFLECVQDMDHENMFWYRQDPGLGLRLIYFSYDVKMKEKGDIPEGYSVSREKKERFSLILESASTNQTSMYLCASSRGGVKLFFGSGTQLSVL.

The chain is built from TRBV28 and TRBJ1-6; maybe TRBD1 (5 bases). CDR1 is MDHEN and CDR2 is SYDVKM in the germline V gene. V lost 4 bases, J lost 10 bases, and 20 bases lay in between. The CDR3 is made up of 16 amino acids. CDR3 protein: CASSSPPEGRGSPLHF. The DNA of the CDR3 is TGTGCCAGCAGTTCGCCTCCCGAGGGACGGGGGTCACCCCTCCACTTT. Filled out from reference TRBV28 and TRBJ1-6, the complete variable domain reads DVKVTQSSRYLVKRTGEKVFLECVQDMDHENMFWYRQDPGLGLRLIYFSYDVKMKEKGDIPEGYSVSREKKERFSLILESASTNQTSMYLCASSSPPEGRGSPLHFGNGTRLTVT.

This clone was detected only once. The chain recombines TRBV5-1 with TRBJ1-4, with D possibly being TRBD1 (6 bases). V lost 5 bases and J 5 bases, leaving 7 bases between the germline ends. Germline CDR1 is SGHRS and CDR2 is YFSETQ. This CDR3 is 12 amino acids long. As DNA, the CDR3 is TGCGCCAGCAGACAGGGAAATGAAAAACTGTTTTTT. Amino acids: CASRQGNEKLFF.

The J gene is TRBJ2-2, the V gene TRBV29-1; D might be TRBD2 (5 bases). CDR1 SQVTM and CDR2 ANQGSEA come from the germline V gene. This CDR3 contains 13 residues. V was cut by 1 base and J by 5 bases, with 8 bases left in between. Here the CDR3 reads CSVEGGNTGELFF. In DNA form, the CDR3 reads TGCAGCGTTGAAGGAGGGAATACCGGGGAGCTGTTTTTT.

The chain uses TRBV5-1 and TRBJ1-4; 10 bases agree with TRBD1. The CDR3 has 16 amino acids. V gave up 4 bases and J gave up 7 bases; unmatched junction bases: 10. Germline V gene sequence: CDR1 SGHRS, CDR2 YFSETQ. The CDR3 DNA is TGCGCCAGCAGCATGGGACCGGACAGGGGGGGTGAAAAACTGTTTTTT. It yields the protein CASSMGPDRGGEKLFF. The variable domain in full, with the rest retrieved from reference TRBV5-1 and TRBJ1-4, is KAGVTQTPRYLIKTRGQQVTLSCSPISGHRSVSWYQQTPGQGLQFLFEYFSETQRNKGNFPGRFSGRQFSNSRSEMNVSTLELGDSALYLCASSMGPDRGGEKLFFGSGTQLSVL.

V gene TRBV29-1 combines with J gene TRBJ2-3, with a weak D call TRBD1 (7 bases). V lost 5 bases and J 1 base, leaving 19 bases between the germline ends. Germline V gene sequence: CDR1 SQVTM, CDR2 ANQGSEA. The CDR3 runs to 16 residues. Here the CDR3 DNA reads TGCAGCGTTCTGGGGGGCCCCCAGGGGGGCACAGATACGCAGTATTTT. Translation gives CSVLGGPQGGTDTQYF.

The CDR3, as DNA: TGTGCCAGCAGCTTGCGTAGGGGGCAGGCAGATACGCAGTATTTT. It translates to CASSLRRGQADTQYF. The rearrangement joins TRBV7-2 to TRBJ2-3; 7 bases agree with TRBD1. V lost 3 bases, J lost 4 bases, and 7 bases stayed unmatched. The CDR3 is 15 amino acids. Germline V gives CDR1 SGHTA, CDR2 FQGNSA.

In nucleotides, the CDR3 is TGTGCCAGCAGCTTAACTAGCTTGGAGACCCAGTACTTC. This encodes CASSLTSLETQYF. The rearrangement uses TRBV7-3 and TRBJ2-5; D unclear. V gave up 0 bases and J gave up 5 bases, with 7 bases separating them. CDR1 is SGHTA, CDR2 FQGTGA, per germline. This CDR3 spans 13 amino acids.

The V call is TRBV6-1, the J call TRBJ2-7, with a weak D call TRBD1 (5 bases). CDR3 length equals 13 residues. V lost 3 bases, J lost 5 bases, and 11 bases lay in between. Germline CDR1 reads MNHNS; CDR2 reads SASEGT. CDR3 sequence reads: CASSDLQVDEQYF. The CDR3 nucleotides read TGTGCCAGCAGTGATTTACAGGTGGACGAGCAGTACTTC.